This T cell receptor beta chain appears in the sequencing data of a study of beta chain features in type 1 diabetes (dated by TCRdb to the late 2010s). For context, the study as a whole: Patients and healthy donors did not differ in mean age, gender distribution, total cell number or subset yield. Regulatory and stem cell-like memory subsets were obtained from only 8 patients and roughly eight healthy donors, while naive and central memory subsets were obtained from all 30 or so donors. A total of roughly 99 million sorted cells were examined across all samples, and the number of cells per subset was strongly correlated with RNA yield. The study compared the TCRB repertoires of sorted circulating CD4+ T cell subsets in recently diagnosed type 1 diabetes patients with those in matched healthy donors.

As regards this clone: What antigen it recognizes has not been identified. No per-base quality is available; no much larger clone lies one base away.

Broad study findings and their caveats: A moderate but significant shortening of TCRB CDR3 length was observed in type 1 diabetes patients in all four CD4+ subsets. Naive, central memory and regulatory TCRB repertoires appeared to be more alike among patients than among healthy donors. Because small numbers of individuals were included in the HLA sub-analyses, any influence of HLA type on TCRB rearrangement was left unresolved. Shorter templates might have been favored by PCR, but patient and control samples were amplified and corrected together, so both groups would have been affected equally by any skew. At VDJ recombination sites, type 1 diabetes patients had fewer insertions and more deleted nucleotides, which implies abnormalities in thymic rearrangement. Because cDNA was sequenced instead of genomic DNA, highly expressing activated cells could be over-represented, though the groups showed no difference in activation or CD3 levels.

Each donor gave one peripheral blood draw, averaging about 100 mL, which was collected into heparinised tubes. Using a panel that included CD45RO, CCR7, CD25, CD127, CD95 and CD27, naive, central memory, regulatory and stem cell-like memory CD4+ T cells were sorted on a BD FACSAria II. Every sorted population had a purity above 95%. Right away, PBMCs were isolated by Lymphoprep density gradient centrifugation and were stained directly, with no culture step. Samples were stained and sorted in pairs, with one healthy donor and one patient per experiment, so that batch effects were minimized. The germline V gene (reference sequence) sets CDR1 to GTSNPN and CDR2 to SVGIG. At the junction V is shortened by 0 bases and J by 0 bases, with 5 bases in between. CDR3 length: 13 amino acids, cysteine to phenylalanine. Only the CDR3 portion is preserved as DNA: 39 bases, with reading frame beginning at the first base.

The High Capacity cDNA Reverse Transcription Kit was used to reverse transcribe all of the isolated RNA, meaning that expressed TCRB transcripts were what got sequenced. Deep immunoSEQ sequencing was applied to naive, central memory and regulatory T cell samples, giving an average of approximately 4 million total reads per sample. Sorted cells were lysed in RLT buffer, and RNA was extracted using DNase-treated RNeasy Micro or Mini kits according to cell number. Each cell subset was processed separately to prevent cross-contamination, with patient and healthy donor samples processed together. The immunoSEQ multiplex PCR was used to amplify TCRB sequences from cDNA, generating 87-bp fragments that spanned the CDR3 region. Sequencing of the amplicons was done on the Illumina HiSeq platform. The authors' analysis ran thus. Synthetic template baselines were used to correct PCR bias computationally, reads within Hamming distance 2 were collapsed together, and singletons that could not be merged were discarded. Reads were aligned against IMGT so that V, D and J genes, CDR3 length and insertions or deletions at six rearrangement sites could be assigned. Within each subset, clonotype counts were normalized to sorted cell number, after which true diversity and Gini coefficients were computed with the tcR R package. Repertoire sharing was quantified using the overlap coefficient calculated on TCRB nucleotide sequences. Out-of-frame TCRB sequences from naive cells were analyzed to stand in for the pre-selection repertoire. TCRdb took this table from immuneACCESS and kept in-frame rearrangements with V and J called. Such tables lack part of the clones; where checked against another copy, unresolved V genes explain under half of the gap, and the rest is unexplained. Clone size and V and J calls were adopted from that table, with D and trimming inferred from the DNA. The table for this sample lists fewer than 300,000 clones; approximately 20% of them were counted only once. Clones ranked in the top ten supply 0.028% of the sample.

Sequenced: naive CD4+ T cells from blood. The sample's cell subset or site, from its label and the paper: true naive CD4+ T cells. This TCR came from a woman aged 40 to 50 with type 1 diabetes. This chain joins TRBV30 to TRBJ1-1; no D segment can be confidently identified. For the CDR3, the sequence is CAWSVAMNTEAFF. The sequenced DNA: TGTGCCTGGAGTGTCGCGATGAACACTGAAGCTTTCTTT.